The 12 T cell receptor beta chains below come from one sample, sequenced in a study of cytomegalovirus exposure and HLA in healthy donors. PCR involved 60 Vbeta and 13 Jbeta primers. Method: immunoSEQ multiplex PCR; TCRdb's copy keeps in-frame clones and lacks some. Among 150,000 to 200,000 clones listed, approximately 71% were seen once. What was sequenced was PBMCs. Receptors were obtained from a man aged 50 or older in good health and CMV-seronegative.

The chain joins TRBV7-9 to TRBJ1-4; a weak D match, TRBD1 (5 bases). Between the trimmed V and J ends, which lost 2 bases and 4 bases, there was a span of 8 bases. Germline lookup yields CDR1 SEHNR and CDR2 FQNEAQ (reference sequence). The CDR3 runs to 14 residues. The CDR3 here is CASSLRQLNEKLFF. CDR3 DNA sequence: TGTGCCAGCAGCTTAAGACAGCTTAATGAAAAACTGTTTTTT.

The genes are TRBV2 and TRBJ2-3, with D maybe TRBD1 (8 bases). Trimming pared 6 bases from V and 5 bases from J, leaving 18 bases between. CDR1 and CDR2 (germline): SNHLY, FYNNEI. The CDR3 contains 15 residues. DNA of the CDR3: TGTGCCAGCAGCGCCACAGGGGGGGGTCGAGATACGCAGTATTTT. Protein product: CASSATGGGRDTQYF.

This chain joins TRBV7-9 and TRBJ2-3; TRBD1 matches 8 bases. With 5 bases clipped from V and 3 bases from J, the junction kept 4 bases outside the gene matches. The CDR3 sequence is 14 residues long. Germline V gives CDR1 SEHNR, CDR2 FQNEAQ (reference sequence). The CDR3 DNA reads TGTGCCAGCAGCAACAGACAGGGGACAGATACGCAGTATTTT. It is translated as CASSNRQGTDTQYF.

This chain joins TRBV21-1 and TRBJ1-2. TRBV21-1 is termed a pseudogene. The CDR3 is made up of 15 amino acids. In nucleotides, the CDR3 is TGTGCCAGCAGCTGCGGGGGTCAAACGGGGTATGGCTACACCTTC. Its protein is CASSCGGQTGYGYTF.

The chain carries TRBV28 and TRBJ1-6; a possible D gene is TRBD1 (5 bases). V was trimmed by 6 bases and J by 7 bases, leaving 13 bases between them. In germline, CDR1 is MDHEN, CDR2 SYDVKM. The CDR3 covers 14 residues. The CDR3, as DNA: TGTGCCAGCAGCCCCTGGGACTTCAATTCACCCCTCCACTTT. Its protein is CASSPWDFNSPLHF.

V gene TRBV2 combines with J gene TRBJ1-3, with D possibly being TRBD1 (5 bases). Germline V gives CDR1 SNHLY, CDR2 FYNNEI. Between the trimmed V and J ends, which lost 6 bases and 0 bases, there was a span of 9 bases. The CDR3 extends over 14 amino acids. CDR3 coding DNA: TGTGCCAGCAGGACGGGACTCTCTGGAAACACCATATATTTT. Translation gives CASRTGLSGNTIYF.

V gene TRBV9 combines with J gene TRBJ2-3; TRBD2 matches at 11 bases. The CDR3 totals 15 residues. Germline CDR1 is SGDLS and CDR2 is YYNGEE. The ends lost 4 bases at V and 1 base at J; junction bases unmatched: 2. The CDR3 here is CASSTLAGGTDTQYF. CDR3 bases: TGTGCCAGCAGCACACTAGCGGGGGGCACAGATACGCAGTATTTT.

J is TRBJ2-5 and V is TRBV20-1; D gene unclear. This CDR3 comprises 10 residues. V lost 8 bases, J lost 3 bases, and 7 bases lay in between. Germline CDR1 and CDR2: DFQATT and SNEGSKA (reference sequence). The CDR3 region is CSPQKETQYF. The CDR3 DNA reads TGCAGTCCACAGAAAGAGACCCAGTACTTC.

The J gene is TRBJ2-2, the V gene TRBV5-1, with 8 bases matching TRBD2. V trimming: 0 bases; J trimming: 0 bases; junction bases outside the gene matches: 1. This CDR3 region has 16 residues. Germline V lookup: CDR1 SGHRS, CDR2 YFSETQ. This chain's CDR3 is CASSLAGGSNTGELFF. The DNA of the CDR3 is TGCGCCAGCAGCTTGGCGGGGGGGTCGAACACCGGGGAGCTGTTTTTT.

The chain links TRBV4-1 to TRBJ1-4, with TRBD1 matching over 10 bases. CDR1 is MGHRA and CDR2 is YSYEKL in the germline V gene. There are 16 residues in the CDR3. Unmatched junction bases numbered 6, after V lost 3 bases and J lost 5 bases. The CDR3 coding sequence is TGCGCCAGCAGCCAGTCCCCGGGACAGGGGAATGAAAAACTGTTTTTT. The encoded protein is CASSQSPGQGNEKLFF.

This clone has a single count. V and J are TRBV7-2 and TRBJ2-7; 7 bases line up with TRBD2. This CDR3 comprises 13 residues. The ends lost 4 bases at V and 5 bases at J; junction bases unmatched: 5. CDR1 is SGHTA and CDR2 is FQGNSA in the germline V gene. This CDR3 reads CASSSEAGNEQYF. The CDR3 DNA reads TGTGCCAGCAGCTCCGAAGCGGGGAACGAGCAGTACTTC.

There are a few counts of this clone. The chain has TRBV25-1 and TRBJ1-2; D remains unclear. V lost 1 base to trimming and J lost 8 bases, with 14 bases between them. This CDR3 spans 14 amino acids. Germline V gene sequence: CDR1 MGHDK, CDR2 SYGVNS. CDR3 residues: CASSEFGRVGGYTF. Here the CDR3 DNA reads TGTGCCAGCAGTGAATTTGGGAGGGTTGGGGGCTACACCTTC.